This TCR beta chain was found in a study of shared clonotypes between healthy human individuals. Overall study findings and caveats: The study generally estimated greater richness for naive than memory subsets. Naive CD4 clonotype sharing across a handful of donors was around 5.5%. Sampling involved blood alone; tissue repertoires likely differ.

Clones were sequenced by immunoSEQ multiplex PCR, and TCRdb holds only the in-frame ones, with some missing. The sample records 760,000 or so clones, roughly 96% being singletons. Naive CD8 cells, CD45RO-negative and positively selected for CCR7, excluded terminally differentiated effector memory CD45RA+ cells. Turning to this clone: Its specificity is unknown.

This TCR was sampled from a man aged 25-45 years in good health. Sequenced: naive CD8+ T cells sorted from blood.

Written as DNA, the CDR3 is TGTGCCATCAGTGAGGGGACAGGGAGAGAGACCCAGTACTTC. Translated: CAISEGTGRETQYF. V is TRBV10-3 and J is TRBJ2-5; 9 bases are a match to TRBD1. Germline values: CDR1 ENHRY, CDR2 SYGVKD. V dropped 2 bases and J dropped 4; count of bases not matched to a gene: 2. There are 14 residues in the CDR3.